One sample yielded the 11 T cell receptor beta chains listed below, sequenced in a study of tumor and adjacent non-tumor tissue in lung cancer. The library came from three nested PCR rounds adapted from ARM-PCR protocols. TCRdb re-derived calls from the multiplex PCR reads in MiXCR, one entry per CDR3 protein. This repertoire shows approximately 120,000 distinct CDR3 sequences, about 75% found once; its top ten account for 37%. This sample's RNA came from whole unsorted tissue. The sample taken for sequencing was lung tumor tissue. The receptors originated from a woman aged 55 to 70 with non-small cell lung cancer.

In regard to this clonotype: The final CDR3 position lacks the conserved phenylalanine or tryptophan, pointing to a likely read error. CDR3 residues: CAIIRQTRGDYEQYL. CDR3 bases: TGTGCCATCATTCGCCAGACAAGGGGAGACTACGAGCAGTACCTC. The chain carries TRBV6-6 and TRBJ2-7; D may correspond to TRBD1 or TRBD2 (5 bases each). Trimming removed 10 bases at V and 3 bases at J, with 22 bases between. The CDR3 runs 15 residues. CDR1 and CDR2 from the germline V gene are MNHNY and SVGAGI (reference sequence).

This clonotype was detected a few times. The V call is TRBV12-3 or TRBV12-4, the J call TRBJ1-2; no clear D gene. The V end lost 6 bases, the J end lost 7 bases, and 12 bases lay between the germline ends. The CDR3 contains 12 residues. The CDR3 sequence is CASSNRWGGYTF. Written as DNA, the CDR3 is TGTGCCAGCAGCAACCGGTGGGGTGGCTACACCTTC.

This clonotype was counted a few times. A much larger clone differs by one base, so this may be a read error. The chain carries TRBV20-1 and TRBJ2-7, with TRBD2 matching over 10 bases. Germline CDR1 DFQATT, CDR2 SNEGSKA (reference sequence). This CDR3 has 14 residues. V shed 7 bases, J shed 5 bases, and the junction held 11 bases outside the gene matches. Here the CDR3 DNA reads TGCAGTGTATCCCTAGCGGGAGTAAGAAACGAGCAGTACTTC. Protein sequence: CSVSLAGVRNEQYF.

For this clonotype: This may be a read error: a much more frequent sequence differs by one nucleotide. V and J are TRBV7-9 and TRBJ1-4; no clear D. With 5 bases removed from V and 2 bases from J, the gap between germline ends came to 9 bases. The CDR3 loop spans 14 amino acids. In germline, CDR1 is SEHNR, CDR2 FQNEAQ (reference sequence). CDR3 protein: CASSRGRTNEKLFF. The DNA for the CDR3 is TGTGCCAGCAGCCGCGGACGGACTAATGAAAAACTGTTTTTT. Full variable domain (rest looked up from reference TRBV7-9 and TRBJ1-4): DTGVSQNPRHKITKRGQNVTFRCDPISEHNRLYWYRQTLGQGPEFLTYFQNEAQLEKSRLLSDRFSAERPKGSFSTLEIQRTEQGDSAMYLCASSRGRTNEKLFFGSGTQLSVL.

This clonotype has a single count. Since no conserved phenylalanine or tryptophan closes the CDR3, a read error is the likely cause. The limits of the CDR3 on the DNA are not certain, so only TCRdb's listed CDR3 is given. J is TRBJ1-6 and V is TRBV6-5; the table names TRBD1, a call not compared with the DNA. With termini counted, the CDR3 has 12 amino acids. Germline V gene sequence: CDR1 MNHEY, CDR2 SVGAGI. CDR3: CAYPGTCSPLHS.

The chain combines TRBV12-3 or TRBV12-4 with TRBJ2-7, with D hard to call. Trimming cost V 9 bases and J 1 base, with 13 bases left between them. This CDR3 region has 13 residues. The CDR3 nucleotides are TGTGCCAGAAGTCTGGACGGATCCTACGAGCAGTACTTC. Its protein product is CARSLDGSYEQYF.

As to this clonotype: A much larger clone sits a single nucleotide away, making a read error possible. The CDR3 does not end in the conserved phenylalanine or tryptophan, so this is likely a read error. The chain uses TRBV4-2 and TRBJ1-4; D might be TRBD1 (5 bases). V lost 3 bases to trimming and J lost 7 bases, with 12 bases between them. CDR3 length: 14 amino acids. Germline V lookup: CDR1 LGHNA, CDR2 YNFKEQ. In DNA, the CDR3 is TGTGCCAGCAGCCAGGGGGGTCGGTTTGAAAAACTGTTTCTT. This encodes CASSQGGRFEKLFL.

Of note for this clonotype: Without the conserved terminal phenylalanine or tryptophan, this CDR3 likely stems from a read error. The V call is TRBV5-6, the J call TRBJ2-3; no clear D. The length of the CDR3 is 15 residues. The germline V gene encodes CDR1 SGHDT and CDR2 YYEEEE. The ends were cut back, 3 bases at V and 2 bases at J, with 13 bases in the middle. The CDR3 sequence: CASSWVFSNTDTQYL. The CDR3 DNA reads TGTGCCAGCAGCTGGGTATTTTCTAACACAGATACGCAGTATCTT.

This clonotype has a count of ten or more. The chain carries TRBV29-1 and TRBJ1-2; tentative D call: TRBD1 (5 bases). V was cut by 7 bases and J by 5 bases, with 14 bases left in between. Looked up from germline, CDR1 is SQVTM and CDR2 is ANQGSEA. CDR3 size: 12 residues. Here the CDR3 reads CSALTEPYGYTF. CDR3 DNA sequence: TGCAGCGCGTTGACAGAGCCTTATGGCTACACCTTC.

This clonotype was observed many times. The rearrangement joins TRBV20-1 to TRBJ1-5; D ambiguous. The CDR3 has 13 residues. Trimming took off 0 bases at V and 4 bases at J, with 7 bases between the two ends. Germline V gives CDR1 DFQATT, CDR2 SNEGSKA (reference sequence). This chain's CDR3 is CSARDAGNQPQHF. The CDR3 coding sequence is TGCAGTGCTAGAGATGCCGGGAATCAGCCCCAGCATTTT.

This clonotype was seen ten or more times. The gene calls are TRBV4-2 and TRBJ1-5; no definite D call. This CDR3 has 15 residues. Germline V gives CDR1 LGHNA, CDR2 YNFKEQ. Trimming removed 1 base at V and 3 bases at J, with 10 bases between. The CDR3 DNA reads as TGTGCCAGCAGCCAAGCGGGCGAATTCAATCAGCCCCAGCATTTT. As protein: CASSQAGEFNQPQHF.